One TCR beta chain is described in this entry. Its matching antigen is unknown. In the ViraFEST assay, antigen-specific CD4+ clonotypes were identified by expansion after peptide-pool stimulation. Having been cultured for roughly 10 days, the cells underwent CD4+ T cell isolation. Having tested negative for nucleocapsid antibodies, the vaccine recipients showed no prior SARS-CoV-2 infection. Each well held about 2.1 million PBMC cultured with roughly 10 ug/ml peptides and 10 IU/ml IL-2. Half-medium changes using IL-2 medium occurred on days 3 and 7. This sample stems from a study of vaccination effects on CD4 cells after COVID-19. Study in general: Two doses of BNT162b2 or mRNA-1273 vaccine were administered to participants.

J gave up 5 bases and V 7 bases, and 6 bases lay outside the gene matches. This CDR3 comprises 15 residues. Germline V gene data show CDR1 as MNHEY and CDR2 as SVGAGI. Method: immunoSEQ multiplex PCR; TCRdb's copy keeps in-frame clones and lacks some. The repertoire includes some 41,000 clones, about 66% of them detected once, and under 15% sits in the top ten. This receptor was identified in a human donor who received a COVID-19 vaccine. The chain combines TRBV6-5 with TRBJ2-1; 12 positions agree with TRBD2. Sequencing was performed on CD4+ T cells from PBMCs cultured with HCoV-OC43 spike peptides, taken before COVID-19 vaccination. Sample subset: HCoV-OC43 spike overlapping peptide pool stimulation. CDR3 DNA sequence: TGTGCCAGCACCCTGCTAGCGGGAGGGCACAATGAGCAGTTCTTC. Translated: CASTLLAGGHNEQFF.